Listed here is a single T cell receptor (beta chain). The antigen remains undetermined. Ophthalmopathy patients showed a Clinical Activity Score of at least 3, NOSPECS grade of at least 4 and duration under 3 months. Clinicians diagnosed patients from clinical symptoms, serum thyroxine and TRAb, thyroid ultrasound and orbital computed tomography. This sample was taken from a study of T cells in Graves' hyperthyroidism and ophthalmopathy. Study outcomes and limitations: Ophthalmopathy and stable hyperthyroidism were told apart by a 13 V-J model. Most thyroid-expanded clonotypes above 0.001 were also found in blood.

TCR beta CDR3 sequences were amplified from RNA transcripts. The HTBI primer set drove a first-round RT-PCR of the TCR CDR3. Using its own MiXCR run on the multiplex PCR reads, TCRdb lists one record per CDR3 protein. The sample yields about 410,000 distinct CDR3 sequences, roughly 15% seen once. Deletions cut 5 bases from V and 1 base from J, with 15 bases between. The CDR3 spans 17 residues. Sequenced input: blood. The V call is TRBV12-3 or TRBV12-4, the J call TRBJ2-6; possible D gene TRBD2, 6 bases. The sequence was obtained from a woman aged 25 to 39 with Graves' ophthalmopathy. The CDR3 protein is CASSMGVGGSGANVLTF. The CDR3 nucleotides are TGTGCCAGCAGTATGGGGGTAGGAGGGTCTGGGGCCAACGTCCTGACTTTC.